These 14 T cell receptor beta chains originate from one sample sequenced in a study of blood T cell repertoires in COVID-19. Here immunoSEQ multiplex PCR was the method, and the copy in TCRdb shows in-frame clones only, minus some. The table includes over 120,000 clones, roughly 80% detected once. Sequenced input: peripheral blood. Receptors originate from an older man who had recovered from COVID-19.

The CDR3 protein is CAWRPLGGLAGGKAGELFF. CDR3 in DNA: TGTGCCTGGAGACCTCTCGGGGGACTAGCGGGAGGAAAGGCCGGGGAGCTGTTTTTT. This chain connects TRBV30 to TRBJ2-2; 15 positions match TRBD2. V lost 3 bases and J lost 6; bases outside the gene matches: 14. This CDR3 is built from 19 residues. Germline CDR1 and CDR2: GTSNPN and SVGIG (reference sequence).

This chain links TRBV5-1 with TRBJ1-1; 7 bases align to TRBD1. The germline CDR1 and CDR2 sequences are SGHRS and YFSETQ. The CDR3 is 14 amino acids. The junction had 4 bases not matched to a gene; V was cut back by 0 bases and J by 5 bases. For the CDR3, the DNA is TGCGCCAGCAGCTTGGGACAGGGAAGTACTGAAGCTTTCTTT. This encodes CASSLGQGSTEAFF.

The rearrangement links TRBV7-7 to TRBJ1-1; no clear D gene. The germline V gene encodes CDR1 SSHAT and CDR2 FNYEAQ (reference sequence). The CDR3 runs to 14 residues. V was pared by 1 base and J by 7 bases, with 13 bases between. This CDR3 is CASSLDGQTNEAFF. CDR3 in DNA: TGTGCCAGCAGCTTAGACGGGCAGACTAATGAAGCTTTCTTT.

The V and J genes are TRBV6-5 and TRBJ2-1; D might be TRBD2 (6 bases). V was trimmed by 7 bases and J by 7 bases, leaving 20 bases between them. Germline V CDR1 and CDR2: MNHEY, SVGAGI. This CDR3 has 15 residues. This CDR3 reads CASTLGGTRGNEQFF. The CDR3 DNA follows: TGTGCCAGCACGTTGGGCGGGACCCGCGGGAATGAGCAGTTCTTC.

This chain uses TRBV11-2 with TRBJ1-2; D is uncertain. The V and J ends lost 3 bases and 6 bases respectively, with 11 bases between them. Germline values: CDR1 SGHAT, CDR2 FQNNGV. The CDR3 contains 13 residues. The CDR3 nucleotides are TGTGCCAGCAGCTTTCTTAACGGGAATGGCTACACCTTC. Translated, it gives CASSFLNGNGYTF.

The rearrangement links TRBV11-2 to TRBJ2-1; D ambiguous. The germline CDR1 and CDR2 sequences are SGHAT and FQNNGV. The CDR3 is 16 amino acids. The V end lost 1 base, the J end lost 0 bases, and 10 bases lay between the germline ends. DNA of the CDR3: TGTGCCAGCAGCTTAGCCGCGGCGGCCTCCTACAATGAGCAGTTCTTC. This gives the protein CASSLAAAASYNEQFF.

The rearrangement links TRBV14 to TRBJ2-2; the match to TRBD1 covers 7 bases. V dropped 4 bases and J dropped 6; count of bases not matched to a gene: 8. Germline CDR1 reads SGHDN; CDR2 reads FVKESK. The CDR3 loop spans 15 amino acids. DNA for the CDR3: TGTGCCAGCAGCCGCGACAGGGTCGGATCCGGGGAGCTGTTTTTT. Amino acid sequence: CASSRDRVGSGELFF.

This chain connects TRBV10-3 to TRBJ2-3; 7 bases map to TRBD1. Germline CDR1 and CDR2: ENHRY and SYGVKD. V lost 0 bases to trimming and J lost 5 bases; unmatched junction nucleotides: 8. The CDR3 has 16 residues. CDR3 loop: CAISESVSAGGDTQYF. In DNA, the CDR3 is TGTGCCATCAGTGAGTCCGTATCGGCAGGGGGAGATACGCAGTATTTT.

This sequence joins TRBV3-1 (or the pseudogene TRBV3-2) and TRBJ2-2; 10 bases align to TRBD2. CDR1 is LGHDT and CDR2 is YNNKEL in the germline V gene (reference sequence). V gave up 8 bases and J gave up 6 bases; unmatched junction bases: 6. The CDR3 length is 14 residues. The CDR3 DNA follows: TGTGCCAGCTCAGGGCTAGCGGGAGCCGGGGAGCTGTTTTTT. It encodes CASSGLAGAGELFF.

J is TRBJ2-7 and V is TRBV6-6; TRBD2 aligns across 11 bases. The CDR3 is 16 residues long. From germline, CDR1 is MNHNY and CDR2 SVGAGI (reference sequence). V was clipped by 0 bases and J by 3 bases; unmatched bases: 4. CDR3 DNA sequence: TGTGCCAGCAGTTACTCTAGACTAGCGGGACTCTACGAGCAGTACTTC. Amino acids: CASSYSRLAGLYEQYF.

The genes are TRBV10-3 and TRBJ2-3; D might be TRBD1 (7 bases). CDR3 size: 14 residues. V lost 3 bases to trimming and J lost 4 bases, with 11 bases between them. In germline, CDR1 is ENHRY, CDR2 SYGVKD. The CDR3 nucleotides read TGTGCCATCAGTGATGGAGGGGGCTCAGATACGCAGTATTTT. Translated: CAISDGGGSDTQYF.

This clone was seen a single time. The chain is built from TRBV10-3 and TRBJ2-7; maybe TRBD1 (8 bases). V lost 5 bases to trimming and J lost 5 bases, with 16 bases between them. Looked up from germline, CDR1 is ENHRY and CDR2 is SYGVKD. The CDR3 is 14 amino acids. CDR3 amino acids: CAISPGGGSHEQYF. Here the CDR3 DNA reads TGTGCCATCAGTCCAGGGGGCGGGAGCCACGAGCAGTACTTC.

The genes are TRBV5-1 and TRBJ1-2, with TRBD1 matching over 11 bases. V dropped 6 bases and J dropped 5; count of bases not matched to a gene: 6. In germline, CDR1 is SGHRS, CDR2 YFSETQ. CDR3 size: 14 residues. CDR3 in amino acids: CASNEGQGAYGYTF. The CDR3 nucleotides are TGCGCCAGCAATGAAGGACAGGGGGCGTATGGCTACACCTTC.

CDR3 amino acids: CASSQKGLAGGPAVTETQYF. The CDR3 DNA reads as TGCGCCAGCAGCCAAAAAGGACTAGCGGGAGGGCCCGCTGTTACAGAGACCCAGTACTTC. The chain combines TRBV5-1 with TRBJ2-5, with 15 bases aligning to TRBD2. J gave up 4 bases and V 4 bases, and 17 bases lay outside the gene matches. The CDR3 consists of 20 residues. Germline values: CDR1 SGHRS, CDR2 YFSETQ.